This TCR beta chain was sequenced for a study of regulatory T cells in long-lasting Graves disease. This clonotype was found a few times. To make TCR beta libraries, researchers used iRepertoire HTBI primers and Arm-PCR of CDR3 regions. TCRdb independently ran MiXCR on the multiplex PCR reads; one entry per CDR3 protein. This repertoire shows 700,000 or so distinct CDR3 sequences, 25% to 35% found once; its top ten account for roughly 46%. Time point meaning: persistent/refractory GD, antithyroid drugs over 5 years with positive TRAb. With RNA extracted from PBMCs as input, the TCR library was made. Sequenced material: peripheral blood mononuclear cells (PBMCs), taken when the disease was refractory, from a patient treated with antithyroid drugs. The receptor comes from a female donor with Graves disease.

The CDR3 protein is CSARVGSGQGPYTF. CDR3 sequence (DNA): TGCAGTGCTAGAGTGGGGTCGGGACAGGGTCCCTACACCTTC. The gene calls are TRBV20-1 and TRBJ1-2; 9 bases map to TRBD1. CDR1 and CDR2 (germline): DFQATT, SNEGSKA (reference sequence). CDR3 length equals 14 residues. With V trimmed by 1 base and J by 10 bases, 10 bases remained unmatched.